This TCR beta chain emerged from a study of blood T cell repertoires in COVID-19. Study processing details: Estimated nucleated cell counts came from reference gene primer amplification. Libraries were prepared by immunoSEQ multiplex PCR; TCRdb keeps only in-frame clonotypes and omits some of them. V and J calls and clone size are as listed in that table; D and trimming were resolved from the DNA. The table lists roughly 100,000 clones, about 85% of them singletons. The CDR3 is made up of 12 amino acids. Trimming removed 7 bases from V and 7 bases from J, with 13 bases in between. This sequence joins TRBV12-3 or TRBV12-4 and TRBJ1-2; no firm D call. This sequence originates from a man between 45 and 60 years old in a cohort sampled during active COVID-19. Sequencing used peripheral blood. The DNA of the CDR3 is TGTGCCAGCACCGCGGGGAAAGGTGGCTACACCTTC. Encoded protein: CASTAGKGGYTF.